A selection of T cell receptor beta chains follows, all from one sample in a study of shared clonotypes between healthy human individuals. Assay used: immunoSEQ multiplex PCR; TCRdb lists only in-frame clones, some missing. The sample contains roughly 2,000,000 clones, about 95% of which appear only once. Sequenced sample: naive CD8+ T cells sorted from blood. The receptors originated from a young man in good health. Each CDR3 is given with its conserved first and last residue. Each record gives: clone size, D gene, V gene, J gene, CDR3 DNA, CDR3 protein. D genes are given only for firm matches. Clone size, where shown, is once, few, many, or a class for clones that have expanded.

clone size: NA
D gene: NA
V gene: TRBV4-1
J gene: TRBJ1-2
CDR3 DNA: TGCGCCAGCAGCCAAGATTTGTTTATGGGGGCCGGCTATGGCTACACCTTC
CDR3 protein: CASSQDLFMGAGYGYTF

clone size: NA
D gene: TRBD2
V gene: TRBV5-1
J gene: TRBJ2-7
CDR3 DNA: TGCGCCAGCAGCTCAGCGGGGAGCTCCTACGAGCAGTACTTC
CDR3 protein: CASSSAGSSYEQYF

clone size: NA
D gene: NA
V gene: TRBV14
J gene: TRBJ1-4
CDR3 DNA: TGTGCCAGCAGCCAAGAAGGACTCCAGGGGTATAATGAAAAACTGTTTTTT
CDR3 protein: CASSQEGLQGYNEKLFF

clone size: NA
D gene: NA
V gene: TRBV6-1
J gene: TRBJ1-3
CDR3 DNA: TGTGCCAGCAGTGAAGCTTGGTACTCTGGAAACACCATATATTTT
CDR3 protein: CASSEAWYSGNTIYF

clone size: NA
D gene: NA
V gene: TRBV4-3
J gene: TRBJ2-7
CDR3 DNA: TGCGCCAGCAGCCAAGAGGTAGGGCCGTTCTCCTACGAGCAGTACTTC
CDR3 protein: CASSQEVGPFSYEQYF

clone size: NA
D gene: TRBD2
V gene: TRBV2
J gene: TRBJ2-1
CDR3 DNA: TGTGCCAGCAGTGATATGGGACTAGCGGATTTGAGCTCCTACAATGAGCAGTTCTTC
CDR3 protein: CASSDMGLADLSSYNEQFF

clone size: NA
D gene: NA
V gene: TRBV7-9
J gene: TRBJ2-1
CDR3 DNA: TGTGCCAGCACCCAGGGATCCTACAATGAGCAGTTCTTC
CDR3 protein: CASTQGSYNEQFF

clone size: NA
D gene: TRBD2
V gene: TRBV11-2
J gene: TRBJ2-5
CDR3 DNA: TGTGCCAGCGCGGGACTAGCGGAAGAGACCCAGTACTTC
CDR3 protein: CASAGLAEETQYF

clone size: once
D gene: NA
V gene: TRBV7-9
J gene: TRBJ2-7
CDR3 DNA: TGTGCCAGCAGCTCGGGACCGGACTACGGGCAGTACTTC
CDR3 protein: CASSSGPDYGQYF

clone size: NA
D gene: NA
V gene: TRBV5-4
J gene: TRBJ2-7
CDR3 DNA: TGTGCCAGCAGTGAAGACGGCTCCTACGAGCAGTACTTC
CDR3 protein: CASSEDGSYEQYF